The entry below gives a single TCR beta chain sequence along with its context. The antigen remains unidentified. TCR beta libraries were prepared from cDNA with unique molecular identifiers. TCRdb re-called the PCR reads through MiXCR, storing one row per CDR3 protein. The data show about 540,000 distinct CDR3 sequences, with under 40% seen just once and approximately 5.4% held by the top ten. The CDR3 runs 13 residues. Trimming removed 0 bases from V and 3 bases from J, with 8 bases in between. Germline CDR1 is SQVTM and CDR2 is ANQGSEA. The data stem from a study of post-analysis software for immune sequencing data. General study points: TRBV5-6, TRBV5-1 and TRBV20-1 belonged to a set of five TRBV segments that were more frequent in patients than controls.

The receptor was derived from a girl under 18 with multiple sclerosis. Sequenced input: blood. This rearrangement joins TRBV29-1 to TRBJ1-2, with no clear D. CDR3 sequence: CSVEDTADYGYTF. CDR3 DNA: TGCAGCGTTGAAGACACAGCCGACTATGGCTACACCTTC. Based on the CDR3 plus reference TRBV29-1 and TRBJ1-2, the full variable domain is SAVISQKPSRDICQRGTSLTIQCQVDSQVTMMFWYRQQPGQSLTLIATANQGSEATYESGFVIDKFPISRPNLTFSTLTVSNMSPEDSSIYLCSVEDTADYGYTFGSGTRLTVV.